This TCR beta chain was captured by sequencing in a study of beta chain features in type 1 diabetes. Study outcomes and limitations: It was among patients, rather than healthy donors, that naive, central memory and Treg TCRB repertoires appeared more similar. VDJ junctions from patients with type 1 diabetes contained fewer insertions and more deletions. PCR may have favored shorter templates equally in patients and controls.

This CDR3 is built from 13 residues. Germline V gene lookup returns CDR1 SGHDN and CDR2 FVKESK. V was pared by 0 bases and J by 12 bases, with 12 bases between. The investigators reverse transcribed all of the isolated RNA, so they sequenced expressed TCRB transcripts. Measured with immunoSEQ multiplex PCR; TCRdb has only the in-frame clones, and not every one. The sample carries 400,000 to 500,000 clones, approximately 14% recorded once. This clone was counted only a few times. The antigen is unknown. Each sorted fraction was over 95% pure. Sequencing was carried out using naive CD4+ T cells from blood. The source of this sequence is a young man in good health. The rearrangement links TRBV14 to TRBJ2-1; no clear D. Written as DNA, the CDR3 is TGTGCCAGCAGCCAAGAAGTCGGTAGTAGGCAGTTCTTC. It encodes CASSQEVGSRQFF. Drawing the rest from reference TRBV14 and TRBJ2-1, the complete variable domain is EAGVTQFPSHSVIEKGQTVTLRCDPISGHDNLYWYRRVMGKEIKFLLHFVKESKQDESGMPNNRFLAERTGGTYSTLKVQPAELEDSGVYFCASSQEVGSRQFFGPGTRLTVL.